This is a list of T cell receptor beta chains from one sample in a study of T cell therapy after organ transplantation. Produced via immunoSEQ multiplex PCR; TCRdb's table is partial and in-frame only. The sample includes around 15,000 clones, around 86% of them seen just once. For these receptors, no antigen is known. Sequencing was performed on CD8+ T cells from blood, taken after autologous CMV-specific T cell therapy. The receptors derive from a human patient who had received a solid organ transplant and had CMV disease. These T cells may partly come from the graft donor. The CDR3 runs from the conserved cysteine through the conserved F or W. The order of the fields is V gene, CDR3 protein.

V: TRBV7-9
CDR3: CASRQGTDQETQYF

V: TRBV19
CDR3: CASSIENQPQHF

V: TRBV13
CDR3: CASSFRDTQYF

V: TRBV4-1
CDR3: CASRQSGGPSYNEQFF

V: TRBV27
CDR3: CASSPGQEGTEAFF

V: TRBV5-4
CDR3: CASSLWGDYTF

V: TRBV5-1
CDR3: CASSLHRGLSNEQFF

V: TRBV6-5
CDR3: CASRQFDLSTDTQYF

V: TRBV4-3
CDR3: CASSQEQRVYEQYF

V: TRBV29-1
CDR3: CSVRESSYEQYF

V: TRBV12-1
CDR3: CASRTSHDRPHGDTQYF

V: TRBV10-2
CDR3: CASSETWSEAFF

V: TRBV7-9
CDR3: CASSPAPRGLSEKLFF

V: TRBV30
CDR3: CAWGGGRAGGELFF

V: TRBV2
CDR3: CASKGYEQYF

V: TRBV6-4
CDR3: CASSAGNTGELFF

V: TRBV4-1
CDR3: CASSQAWEGQMYNEQFF

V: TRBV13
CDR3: CASSFSGGYEQYF

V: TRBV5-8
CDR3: CASSLLPGTGGVYGYTF

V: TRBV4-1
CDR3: CASSQDDRGYGYTF

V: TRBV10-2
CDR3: CAAGGRAHFPGNEQFF

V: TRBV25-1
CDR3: CASSDYRGETQYF

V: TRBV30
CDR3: CAWNRGGNTEAFF

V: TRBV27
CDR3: CASSFREHFEAFF

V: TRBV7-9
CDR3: CASSPPGISTDTQYF

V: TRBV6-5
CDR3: CASSYGRAGRVYEQYF

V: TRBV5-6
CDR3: CASSLGGLPDTQYF

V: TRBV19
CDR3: CASSRQGAYYGYTF

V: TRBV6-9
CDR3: CASTANEKLFF

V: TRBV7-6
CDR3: CASSLGQGFLYEQYF

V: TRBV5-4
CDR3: CASSLGQGGTEAFF

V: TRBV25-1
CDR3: CASGSLGRDTEAFF

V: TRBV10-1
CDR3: CASSDRTFPGNTIYF

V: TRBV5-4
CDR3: CASTSSGALYEQYF

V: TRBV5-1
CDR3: CASRRDSYNEKLFF

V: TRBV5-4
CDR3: CASTVPYLDGYTF

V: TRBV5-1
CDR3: CASSPGGGIQNTEAFF

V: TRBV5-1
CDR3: CASSSKWWTVPGSLHF

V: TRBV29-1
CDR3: CSVEGWGLAGDTDTQYF

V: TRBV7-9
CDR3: CASSQVLAGALSNEQFF

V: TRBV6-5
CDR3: CASSYDAQGIRGYTF

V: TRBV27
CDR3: CASSLSGTSYEQYF

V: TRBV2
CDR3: CASSPTSTYEQYF

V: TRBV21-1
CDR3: CASSKAAISSGNTIYF

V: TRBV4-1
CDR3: CASSLGLAGKETQYF

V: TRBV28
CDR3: CASRKGRDSYEQYF

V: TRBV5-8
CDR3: CASSLGGQGVFEQYF

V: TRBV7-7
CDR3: CASSLSRVGAGETQYF

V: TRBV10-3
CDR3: CAISSSEGPYEQYF